These 8 T cell receptor beta chains originate from one sample sequenced in a study of PD-1 blockade in classical Hodgkin lymphoma. The assay was immunoSEQ multiplex PCR, and TCRdb's table has in-frame clones only and misses some. The sample has 45,000 to 65,000 clones, over 60% seen once. Each patient relapsed following autologous stem cell transplantation, and prior brentuximab vedotin exposure differed. The specimen was peripheral blood mononuclear cells (PBMCs), collected before the second cycle of nivolumab. These receptors all stem from a human donor with classical Hodgkin lymphoma.

The V gene is TRBV18, the J gene TRBJ2-5, with unresolved D. The V end lost 3 bases, the J end lost 5 bases, and 16 bases lay between the germline ends. This CDR3 is built from 15 residues. Germline lookup yields CDR1 KGHSH and CDR2 LQKENI. The CDR3, as DNA: TGTGCCAGCTCACCTTATTTTTCGGTATTGGAGACCCAGTACTTC. Protein sequence: CASSPYFSVLETQYF.

In its sample, this clone was seen a few times. The rearrangement links TRBV28 to TRBJ1-5, with a possible D match to TRBD1 (5 bases). The ends were cut back, 1 base at V and 10 bases at J, with 14 bases in the middle. Germline values: CDR1 MDHEN, CDR2 SYDVKM. The CDR3 is 14 amino acids. CDR3 in DNA: TGTGCCAGCAGTTTATATGGTGGGGGGGACCCCCAGCATTTT. Translated: CASSLYGGGDPQHF.

V gene TRBV7-9 combines with J gene TRBJ2-7; D is perhaps TRBD2 (5 bases). Trimming shortened V by 1 base and J by 6 bases, and 10 bases separated the two germline ends. Germline V gene data show CDR1 as SEHNR and CDR2 as FQNEAQ (reference sequence). CDR3 length: 13 residues. In nucleotides, the CDR3 is TGTGCCAGCAGCTTAGTGTCAGGAGGCGAGCAGTACTTC. As protein: CASSLVSGGEQYF.

This clone was seen only a few times. The V and J genes are TRBV27 and TRBJ2-2; tentatively, D is TRBD2 (5 bases). The length of the CDR3 is 15 residues. Germline V CDR1 and CDR2: MNHEY, SMNVEV (reference sequence). Trimming stripped 3 bases from V and 3 bases from J, with 11 bases between. The CDR3 region is CASSFRTPYTGELFF. The DNA for the CDR3 is TGTGCCAGCAGTTTCCGGACTCCGTACACCGGGGAGCTGTTTTTT.

CDR3 amino acids: CASSFGDGGYEQYF. The CDR3 DNA follows: TGCGCCAGCAGCTTCGGGGACGGGGGTTACGAGCAGTACTTC. The V call is TRBV5-1, the J call TRBJ2-7; possible D gene TRBD2, 6 bases. V shed 2 bases and J shed 4 bases, with 13 bases lying between them. The CDR3 spans 14 residues. Germline V gene sequence: CDR1 SGHRS, CDR2 YFSETQ.

V gene TRBV27 combines with J gene TRBJ2-2; 8 bases map to TRBD1. This CDR3 region has 15 residues. V was pared by 5 bases and J by 6 bases, with 8 bases of the junction left unmatched. The germline V gene encodes CDR1 MNHEY and CDR2 SMNVEV (reference sequence). The CDR3 reads CASSEGTGGPGELFF. The CDR3 DNA is TGTGCCAGCAGTGAAGGGACAGGAGGTCCCGGGGAGCTGTTTTTT.

The DNA of the CDR3 is TGTGCCAGCAGCTTAGTAGTAGGGGGCTACGAGCAGTACTTC. Translation: CASSLVVGGYEQYF. This chain links TRBV7-2 with TRBJ2-7; tentative D call: TRBD1 (6 bases). This CDR3 contains 14 residues. Germline V gene sequence: CDR1 SGHTA, CDR2 FQGNSA. The ends were cut back, 1 base at V and 3 bases at J, with 10 bases in the middle.

This CDR3 reads CASSPQYSGANVLTF. CDR3 in DNA: TGTGCCAGCTCACCCCAATACTCTGGGGCCAACGTCCTGACTTTC. This sequence joins TRBV18 and TRBJ2-6; D is ambiguous. Trimming took off 3 bases at V and 0 bases at J, with 6 bases between the two ends. Per the germline V gene, CDR1 is KGHSH and CDR2 is LQKENI. This CDR3 spans 15 amino acids.